This T cell receptor (beta chain) emerged from a study of cytomegalovirus exposure and HLA in healthy donors. Study information: Out of 300 to 500 genotyped donors, roughly 78% belonged to the Caucasian-associated ancestry cluster. Study conclusions and caveats: Further analysis was carried out later, and it showed several of the most significant clusters appearing linked to common viral pathogens. Cytomegalovirus-associated TCR beta chains were listed, numbering some 180. Reports indicated that the classifier achieved high specificity and sensitivity in diagnosing cytomegalovirus status.

PCR used 60 Vbeta primers and 13 Jbeta primers. Sequencing used immunoSEQ multiplex PCR; TCRdb keeps in-frame clones, though not all of them. Here the sample spans some 200,000 clones, more than 60% being singletons. About this clone: Its specificity is unknown.

The germline V gene has CDR1 SEHNR and CDR2 FQNEAQ (reference sequence). CDR3 length: 15 amino acids. V lost 4 bases to trimming and J lost 7 bases; unmatched junction nucleotides: 11. J is TRBJ2-7 and V is TRBV7-9, with TRBD2 matching over 9 bases. The sequencing sample was made of PBMCs. This TCR was recovered from a woman aged 55-75 years in good health and CMV-seropositive. The CDR3, as DNA: TGTGCCAGCAGCTCCCCGATAGCGGGAGTTCGAGAGCAGTACTTC. Protein sequence: CASSSPIAGVREQYF.